The 7 T cell receptor beta chains in this list originate from one sample, sequenced in a study of T cell clonality in common variable immunodeficiency. The study's findings and limits: Fewer deletions and N-nucleotide insertions were reportedly seen in common variable immunodeficiency TCR beta sequences.

These receptors have no identified antigens. Libraries were prepared by immunoSEQ multiplex PCR; TCRdb keeps only in-frame clonotypes and omits some of them. Recorded here are tens of thousands of clones, none singletons. Sequencing used peripheral blood mononuclear cells. These receptor sequences come from a human donor with common variable immunodeficiency.

The CDR3 bases that were read are TGTGCCAGTAGTAATGACCAGGGTTGGGTCACCGGGGAG. Translating it yields CASSNDQGWVTGE. The full-length CDR3 reads as CASSNDQGWVTGELFF. V and J are TRBV19 and TRBJ2-2; TRBD1 is a possible D gene (5 bases). With the read ending 3 residues before the CDR3 end, the germline J gene is used to fill in that end. Trimming left V 4 bases short and J 4 bases short, with 16 bases between. Germline V gene sequence: CDR1 LNHDA, CDR2 SQIVND (reference sequence). The CDR3 totals 16 residues.

In its sample, this clone is medium-sized (0.01 to 0.1%). The missing CDR3 end, 3 residues past where the read stops, is filled in from the germline J gene. The chain couples TRBV20-1 to TRBJ1-2; 7 bases line up with TRBD1. This CDR3 is built from 14 residues. Per the germline V gene, CDR1 is DFQATT and CDR2 is SNEGSKA (reference sequence). Unmatched junction bases numbered 9, after V lost 5 bases and J lost 3 bases. The CDR3 sequence: CSAVPRQGYYGYTF. The part of the CDR3 DNA that was read is TGCAGTGCTGTACCCCGACAGGGATACTATGGC.

Points on this clone: The CDR3 extends 3 residues past the end of the read, so its final part is completed from the germline J gene. The chain is built from TRBV19 and TRBJ2-2; D is perhaps TRBD2 (6 bases). Germline lookup yields CDR1 LNHDA and CDR2 SQIVND (reference sequence). The CDR3 has 13 residues. V lost 7 bases and J 7 bases, leaving 13 bases between the germline ends. The CDR3 sequence: CASTPGTRGELFF. CDR3 DNA, as far as it was read: TGTGCCAGTACCCCAGGGACTCGCGGGGAG.

This clone has ten or more counts. The CDR3 end falls 3 residues outside the read, so it is completed with the germline J gene. This chain connects TRBV18 to TRBJ1-1; TRBD1 agrees at 8 bases. Germline V CDR1 and CDR2: KGHSH, LQKENI. This CDR3 has 14 amino acids. V lost 5 bases, J lost 5 bases, and 7 bases stayed unmatched. The sequenced CDR3 bases are TGTGCCAGCTCAACATCAACAGGGGGGACTGAA. Amino acid sequence: CASSTSTGGTE. The full CDR3 reads CASSTSTGGTEAFF.

This clone was recorded many times. The observed sequence ends 3 residues before the CDR3 terminus, with the missing tail filled in from the germline J gene. The chain links TRBV30 to TRBJ2-1; possibly TRBD2 for D (6 bases). Trimming stripped 3 bases from V and 8 bases from J, with 14 bases between. CDR1 is GTSNPN and CDR2 is SVGIG in the germline V gene (reference sequence). This CDR3 is 13 amino acids long. CDR3 protein: CAWRLKASDEQFF. The sequenced CDR3 bases are TGTGCCTGGAGGTTAAAGGCTAGCGATGAG. Full variable domain (rest looked up from reference TRBV30 and TRBJ2-1): SQTIHQWPATLVQPVGSPLSLECTVEGTSNPNLYWYRQAAGRGLQLLFYSVGIGQISSEVPQNLSASRPQDRQFILSSKKLLLSDSGFYLCAWRLKASDEQFFGPGTRLTVL.

This clone was counted between two and nine times. The CDR3 is cut off 3 residues early in the read; its end comes from the germline J gene. The chain is built from TRBV7-3 and TRBJ2-1; TRBD1 matches 7 bases. Germline loops: CDR1 SGHTA, CDR2 FQGTGA. The V and J ends lost 1 base and 8 bases, in that order; junction bases with no gene match: 17. The CDR3 extends over 18 amino acids. The CDR3: CASSLSAGGWTGRDEQFF. The covered CDR3 bases are TGTGCCAGCAGCTTAAGTGCAGGGGGTTGGACTGGTCGTGATGAG.

This clone has more than one count but fewer than ten. The DNA ends 3 residues before the CDR3 does, and the rest of the CDR3 is filled in from the germline J gene. This rearrangement joins TRBV6-1 to TRBJ2-1; TRBD2 matches at 8 bases. V was pared by 3 bases and J by 9 bases, with 10 bases of the junction left unmatched. Germline loops: CDR1 MNHNS, CDR2 SASEGT. The CDR3 covers 15 residues. The CDR3 bases that were read are TGTGCCAGCAGTGAGAGCGGGAGCCACGCCAGTGAG. Protein sequence: CASSESGSHASE. The whole CDR3 sequence reads CASSESGSHASEQFF.